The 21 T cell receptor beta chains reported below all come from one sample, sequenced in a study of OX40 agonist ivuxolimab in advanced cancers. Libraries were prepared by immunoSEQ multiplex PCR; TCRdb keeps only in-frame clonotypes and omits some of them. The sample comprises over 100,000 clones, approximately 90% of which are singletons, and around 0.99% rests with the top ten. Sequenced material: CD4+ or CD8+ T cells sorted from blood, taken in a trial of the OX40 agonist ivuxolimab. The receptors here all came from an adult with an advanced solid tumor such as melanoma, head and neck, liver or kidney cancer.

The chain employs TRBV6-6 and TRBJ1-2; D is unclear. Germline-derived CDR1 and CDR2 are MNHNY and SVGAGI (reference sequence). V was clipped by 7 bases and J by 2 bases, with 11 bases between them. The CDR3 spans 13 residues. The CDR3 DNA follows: TGTGCCAGCAAAAAGGGTATAAACTATGGCTACACCTTC. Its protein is CASKKGINYGYTF.

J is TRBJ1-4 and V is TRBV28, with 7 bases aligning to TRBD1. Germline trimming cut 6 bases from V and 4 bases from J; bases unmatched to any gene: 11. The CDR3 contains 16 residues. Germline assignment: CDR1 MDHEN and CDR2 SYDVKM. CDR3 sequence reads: CASRPDRDLRNEKLFF. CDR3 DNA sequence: TGTGCCAGCAGGCCCGACAGGGATTTGCGTAATGAAAAACTGTTTTTT.

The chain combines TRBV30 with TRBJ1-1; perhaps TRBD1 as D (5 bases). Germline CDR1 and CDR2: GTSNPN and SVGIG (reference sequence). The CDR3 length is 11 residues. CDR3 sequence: CATQRGKAAFF. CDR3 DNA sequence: TGTGCTACTCAACGGGGGAAAGCAGCTTTCTTT.

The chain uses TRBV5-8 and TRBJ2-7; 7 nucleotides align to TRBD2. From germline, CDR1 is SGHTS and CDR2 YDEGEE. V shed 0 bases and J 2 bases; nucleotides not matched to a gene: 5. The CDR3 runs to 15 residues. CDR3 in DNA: TGTGCCAGCAGCTTGGATGGACTAGAGGCCTACGAGCAGTACTTC. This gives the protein CASSLDGLEAYEQYF. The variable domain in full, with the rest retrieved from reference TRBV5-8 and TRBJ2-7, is EAGVTQSPTHLIKTRGQQATLRCSPISGHTSVYWYQQALGLGLQFLLWYDEGEERNRGNFPPRFSGRQFPNYSSELNVNALELEDSALYLCASSLDGLEAYEQYFGPGTRLTVT.

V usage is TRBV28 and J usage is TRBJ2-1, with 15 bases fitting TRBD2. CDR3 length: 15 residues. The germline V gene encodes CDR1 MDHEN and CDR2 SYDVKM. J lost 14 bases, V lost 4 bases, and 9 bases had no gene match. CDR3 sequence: CASSSGTSGRTGEFF. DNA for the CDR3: TGTGCCAGCAGTTCCGGGACTAGCGGGAGGACCGGGGAGTTCTTC.

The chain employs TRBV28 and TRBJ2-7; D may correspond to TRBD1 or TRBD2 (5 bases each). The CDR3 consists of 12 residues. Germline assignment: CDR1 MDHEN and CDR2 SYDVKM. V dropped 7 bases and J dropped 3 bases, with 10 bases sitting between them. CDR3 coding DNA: TGTGCCAGCAACGAGGGGCTCTACGAGCAGTACTTC. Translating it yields CASNEGLYEQYF.

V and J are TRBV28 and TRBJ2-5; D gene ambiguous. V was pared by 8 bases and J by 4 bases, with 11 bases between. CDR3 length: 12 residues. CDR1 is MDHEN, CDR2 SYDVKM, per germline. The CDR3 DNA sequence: TGTGCCAGCGGAAAAAGACTAGAGACCCAGTACTTC. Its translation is CASGKRLETQYF.

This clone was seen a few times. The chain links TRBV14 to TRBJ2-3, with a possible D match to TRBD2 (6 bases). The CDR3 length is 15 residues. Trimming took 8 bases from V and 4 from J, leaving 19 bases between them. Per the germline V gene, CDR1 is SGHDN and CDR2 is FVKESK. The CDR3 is CASGGAVSNPDTQYF. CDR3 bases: TGTGCCAGCGGCGGGGCGGTCAGCAATCCAGATACGCAGTATTTT.

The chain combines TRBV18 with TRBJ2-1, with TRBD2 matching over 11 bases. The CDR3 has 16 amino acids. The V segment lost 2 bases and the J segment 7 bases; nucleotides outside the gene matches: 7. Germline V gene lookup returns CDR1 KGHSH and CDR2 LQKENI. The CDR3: CASSPTGSGRANEQFF. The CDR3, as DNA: TGTGCCAGCTCACCAACGGGTAGCGGGAGGGCTAATGAGCAGTTCTTC.

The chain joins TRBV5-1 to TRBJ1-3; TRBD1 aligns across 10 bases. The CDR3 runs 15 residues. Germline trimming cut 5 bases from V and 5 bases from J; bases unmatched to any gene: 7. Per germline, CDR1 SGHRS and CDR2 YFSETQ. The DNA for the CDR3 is TGCGCCAGCAGTTATGGACAGGGGGGGCGAAACACCATATATTTT. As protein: CASSYGQGGRNTIYF.

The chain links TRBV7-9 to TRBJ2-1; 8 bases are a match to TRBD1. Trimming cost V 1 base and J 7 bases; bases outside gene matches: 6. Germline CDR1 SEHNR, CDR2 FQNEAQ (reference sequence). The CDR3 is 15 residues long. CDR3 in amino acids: CASSLGTGWENEQFF. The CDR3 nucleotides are TGTGCCAGCAGCTTAGGGACAGGGTGGGAAAATGAGCAGTTCTTC.

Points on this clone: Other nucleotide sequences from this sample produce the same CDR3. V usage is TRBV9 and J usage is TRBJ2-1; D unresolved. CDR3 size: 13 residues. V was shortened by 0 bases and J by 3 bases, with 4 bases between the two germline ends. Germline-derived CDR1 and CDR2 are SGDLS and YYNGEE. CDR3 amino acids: CASSVAGYNEQFF. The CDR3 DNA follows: TGTGCCAGCAGCGTAGCAGGCTACAATGAGCAGTTCTTC. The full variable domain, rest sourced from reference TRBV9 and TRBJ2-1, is DSGVTQTPKHLITATGQRVTLRCSPRSGDLSVYWYQQSLDQGLQFLIQYYNGEERAKGNILERFSAQQFPDLHSELNLSSLELGDSALYFCASSVAGYNEQFFGPGTRLTVL.

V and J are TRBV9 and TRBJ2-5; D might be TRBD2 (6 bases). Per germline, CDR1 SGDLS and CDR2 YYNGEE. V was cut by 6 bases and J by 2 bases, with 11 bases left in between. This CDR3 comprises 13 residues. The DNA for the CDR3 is TGTGCCAGCACCCAGGGAGGACAAGAGACCCAGTACTTC. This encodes CASTQGGQETQYF.

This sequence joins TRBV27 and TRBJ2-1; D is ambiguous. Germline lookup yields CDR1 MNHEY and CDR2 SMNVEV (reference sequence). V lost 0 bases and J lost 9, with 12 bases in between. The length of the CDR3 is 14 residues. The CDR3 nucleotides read TGTGCCAGCAGTTTATCGAGGCCCAACATTGAGCAGTTCTTC. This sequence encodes CASSLSRPNIEQFF.

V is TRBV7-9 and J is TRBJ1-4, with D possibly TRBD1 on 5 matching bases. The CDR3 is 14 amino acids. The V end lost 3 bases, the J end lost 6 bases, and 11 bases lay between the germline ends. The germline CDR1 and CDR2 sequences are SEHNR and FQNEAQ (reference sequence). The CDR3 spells CASSFWGFDEKLFF. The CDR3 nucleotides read TGTGCCAGCAGCTTCTGGGGGTTTGATGAAAAACTGTTTTTT. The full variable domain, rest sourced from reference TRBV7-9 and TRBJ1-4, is DTGVSQNPRHKITKRGQNVTFRCDPISEHNRLYWYRQTLGQGPEFLTYFQNEAQLEKSRLLSDRFSAERPKGSFSTLEIQRTEQGDSAMYLCASSFWGFDEKLFFGSGTQLSVL.

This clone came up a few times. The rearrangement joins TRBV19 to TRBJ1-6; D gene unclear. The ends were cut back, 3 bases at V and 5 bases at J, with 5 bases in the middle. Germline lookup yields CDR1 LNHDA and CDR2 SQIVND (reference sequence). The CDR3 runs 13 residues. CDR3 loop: CASSMVNNSPLHF. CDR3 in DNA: TGTGCCAGTAGTATGGTCAATAATTCACCCCTCCACTTT.

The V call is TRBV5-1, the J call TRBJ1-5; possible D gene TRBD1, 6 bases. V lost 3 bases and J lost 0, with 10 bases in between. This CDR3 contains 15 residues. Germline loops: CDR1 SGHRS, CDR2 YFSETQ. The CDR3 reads CASSSQGLSNQPQHF. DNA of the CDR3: TGCGCCAGCAGCTCACAGGGTCTTAGCAATCAGCCCCAGCATTTT.

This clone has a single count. The CDR3 region has the DNA TGTGCCAGCAGCCCAGAGAACTGGGACCCGGAAAATGAGCAGTTCTTC. Translated: CASSPENWDPENEQFF. This chain joins TRBV7-3 and TRBJ2-1, with D possibly called TRBD1 or TRBD2 (5 bases each). V lost 5 bases and J lost 7, with 21 bases in between. The CDR3 loop spans 16 amino acids. The germline V gene encodes CDR1 SGHTA and CDR2 FQGTGA.

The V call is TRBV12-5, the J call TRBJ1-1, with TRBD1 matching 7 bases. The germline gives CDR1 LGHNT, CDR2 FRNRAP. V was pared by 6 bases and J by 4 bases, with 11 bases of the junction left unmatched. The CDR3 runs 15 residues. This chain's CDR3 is CASGPPTTGTTEAFF. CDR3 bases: TGTGCTAGTGGCCCTCCTACGACAGGGACCACTGAAGCTTTCTTT.

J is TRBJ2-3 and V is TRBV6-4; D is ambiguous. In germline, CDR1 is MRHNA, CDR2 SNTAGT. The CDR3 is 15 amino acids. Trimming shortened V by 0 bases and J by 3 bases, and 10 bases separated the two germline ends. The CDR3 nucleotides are TGTGCCAGCAGTGACTCCGGCTTAGCTACAGATACGCAGTATTTT. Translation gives CASSDSGLATDTQYF.

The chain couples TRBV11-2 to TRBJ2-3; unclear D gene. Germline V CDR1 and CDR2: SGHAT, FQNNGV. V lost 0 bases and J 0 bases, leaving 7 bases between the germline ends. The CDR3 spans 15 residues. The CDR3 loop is CASSLDFPSTDTQYF. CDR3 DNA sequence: TGTGCCAGCAGCTTAGATTTCCCGAGCACAGATACGCAGTATTTT.